The 14 T cell receptor beta chains listed next were all sequenced from one sample in a study of response to subunit inactivated influenza vaccine. TCRdb reprocessed the RT-PCR reads via MiXCR and lists one record per CDR3 protein. The sample consists of roughly 500,000 distinct CDR3 sequences, 16% of them appearing once. Sequencing was performed on CD4+ T cells sorted from PBMCs, taken around 25 months after vaccination. These receptors came from a man aged 45-69 years who received an inactivated influenza vaccine.

This clonotype was observed many times. The chain is built from TRBV20-1 and TRBJ2-7, with TRBD2 matching 8 bases. V shed 6 bases, J shed 4 bases, and the junction held 5 bases outside the gene matches. This CDR3 has 12 residues. Germline lookup yields CDR1 DFQATT and CDR2 SNEGSKA (reference sequence). The CDR3 here is CSAGSGRYEQYF. The CDR3 DNA sequence: TGCAGTGCCGGCAGCGGGAGATACGAGCAGTACTTC.

In its sample, this clonotype was seen many times. The rearrangement uses TRBV11-2 and TRBJ1-2; TRBD1 might be the D (6 bases). Looked up from germline, CDR1 is SGHAT and CDR2 is FQNNGV. The CDR3 has 13 residues. The V gene lost 4 bases and the J gene lost 2 bases, with 8 bases spanning the gap. CDR3 nucleotides: TGTGCCAGCAGCTCTACAGGGAACTATGGCTACACCTTC. Residues: CASSSTGNYGYTF.

The chain employs TRBV11-1 and TRBJ2-3; 12 bases are a match to TRBD2. Germline V gene data show CDR1 as SGHAT and CDR2 as FQDESV (reference sequence). CDR3 length: 18 residues. Unmatched junction bases numbered 9, after V lost 5 bases and J lost 0 bases. CDR3 loop: CASSPRLAGAKSTDTQYF. The CDR3 DNA reads as TGTGCCAGCAGCCCCCGACTAGCGGGGGCCAAAAGCACAGATACGCAGTATTTT. The full variable domain, in which reference TRBV11-1 and TRBJ2-3 provide the parts outside the CDR3, is EAEVAQSPRYKITEKSQAVAFWCDPISGHATLYWYRQILGQGPELLVQFQDESVVDDSQLPKDRFSAERLKGVDSTLKIQPAELGDSAMYLCASSPRLAGAKSTDTQYFGPGTRLTVL.

This clonotype appeared a few times. The rearrangement joins TRBV10-3 to TRBJ2-4; the D gene is possibly TRBD1 (6 bases). The length of the CDR3 is 17 residues. The germline V and J ends were trimmed by 0 bases and 3 bases, with 15 bases remaining between them. Germline values: CDR1 ENHRY, CDR2 SYGVKD. The CDR3 coding sequence is TGTGCCATCAGTGAGTCACAATTTCCAGGGGTCAAAAACATTCAGTACTTC. The encoded protein is CAISESQFPGVKNIQYF.

The chain carries TRBV5-1 and TRBJ2-7, with TRBD2 matching over 10 bases. CDR3 length equals 17 residues. Looked up from germline, CDR1 is SGHRS and CDR2 is YFSETQ. The V and J ends lost 1 base and 2 bases, in that order; junction bases with no gene match: 9. CDR3 nucleotide sequence: TGCGCCAGCAGCTTGAAAATAGGACTAGCGGATACCTACGAGCAGTACTTC. This sequence encodes CASSLKIGLADTYEQYF.

This clonotype was seen only a few times. This sequence joins TRBV3-1 and TRBJ2-1, with 9 bases identical to TRBD1. CDR3 length: 15 residues. From germline, CDR1 is LGHDT and CDR2 YNNKEL (reference sequence). Trimming took 1 base from V and 8 from J; bases not matched to a gene: 6. The CDR3 bases are TGTGCCAGCAGCCAAGTTAAACAGGGGGCACATGAGCAGTTCTTC. Protein product: CASSQVKQGAHEQFF.

This clonotype was observed a handful of times. The V and J genes are TRBV4-3 and TRBJ2-1; D is unclear. There are 15 residues in the CDR3. Germline CDR1 and CDR2: LGHNA and YSLEER. Trimming stripped 4 bases from V and 5 bases from J, with 15 bases between. The CDR3 loop is CASSRLAQVDNEQFF. CDR3 nucleotide sequence: TGCGCCAGCAGCCGTTTGGCCCAAGTGGACAATGAGCAGTTCTTC.

This clonotype has only a few counts. The rearrangement links TRBV11-2 to TRBJ2-2; D gene unclear. V was pared by 1 base and J by 3 bases, with 9 bases between. Germline V gene sequence: CDR1 SGHAT, CDR2 FQNNGV. This CDR3 spans 15 amino acids. This chain's CDR3 is CASSLVAIHTGELFF. The CDR3 DNA is TGTGCCAGCAGCTTAGTGGCTATCCACACCGGGGAGCTGTTTTTT.

The rearrangement joins TRBV5-1 to TRBJ2-5, with 9 positions matching TRBD2. This CDR3 is 16 amino acids long. J lost 5 bases, V lost 4 bases, and 12 bases had no gene match. Germline-derived CDR1 and CDR2 are SGHRS and YFSETQ. CDR3 in amino acids: CASSQDFAGGRETQYF. The DNA for the CDR3 is TGCGCCAGCAGCCAGGACTTTGCGGGGGGGCGTGAGACCCAGTACTTC.

A few counts support this clonotype. J is TRBJ2-1 and V is TRBV27, with D uncertain. Trimming stripped 3 bases from V and 6 bases from J, with 12 bases between. Germline V CDR1 and CDR2: MNHEY, SMNVEV (reference sequence). The CDR3 covers 14 residues. DNA of the CDR3: TGTGCCAGCAGTTTTAGCAATGGGCCCAATGAGCAGTTCTTC. It codes for CASSFSNGPNEQFF.

This chain links TRBV19 with TRBJ2-3; 7 bases map to TRBD2. Losses at the gene ends were 8 bases for V and 2 bases for J; bases not matched to a gene: 10. The CDR3 consists of 15 residues. CDR1 is LNHDA and CDR2 is SQIVND in the germline V gene (reference sequence). The CDR3 DNA is TGTGCCAGTTCCCAGGGACTACGAACCACAGATACGCAGTATTTT. Translated, it gives CASSQGLRTTDTQYF. Full variable domain (rest looked up from reference TRBV19 and TRBJ2-3): DGGITQSPKYLFRKEGQNVTLSCEQNLNHDAMYWYRQDPGQGLRLIYYSQIVNDFQKGDIAEGYSVSREKKESFPLTVTSAQKNPTAFYLCASSQGLRTTDTQYFGPGTRLTVL.

The rearrangement uses TRBV12-3 or TRBV12-4 and TRBJ2-4; D not resolved. The CDR3 consists of 15 residues. V was trimmed by 7 bases and J by 0 bases, leaving 13 bases between them. CDR3 bases: TGTGCCAGCACCGGCGGCGGATTAGCCAAAAACATTCAGTACTTC. This translates into CASTGGGLAKNIQYF.

The table lists this clonotype with a few counts. CDR3: CASSPLGHSKAKNIQYF. The CDR3 DNA reads TGTGCCAGCAGTCCTCTGGGGCACAGTAAAGCCAAAAACATTCAGTACTTC. V and J are TRBV27 and TRBJ2-4; tentative D call: TRBD1 (5 bases). Germline V gene sequence: CDR1 MNHEY, CDR2 SMNVEV (reference sequence). The CDR3 runs 17 residues. Trimming took off 5 bases at V and 0 bases at J, with 17 bases between the two ends.

CDR3 amino acids: CSGGGGINTEAFF. As DNA, the CDR3 is TGCAGCGGGGGAGGAGGGATAAACACTGAAGCTTTCTTT. The genes are TRBV20-1 and TRBJ1-1; TRBD1 is a possible D gene (5 bases). This CDR3 is built from 13 residues. Germline CDR1 reads DFQATT; CDR2 reads SNEGSKA (reference sequence).